This TCR beta chain was obtained from a study of T cells in Graves' hyperthyroidism and ophthalmopathy. Across the whole study: Sampling of peripheral blood happened at initial diagnosis, prior to any treatment.

This clonotype appeared many times. CDR1 SGHAT and CDR2 FQNNGV come from the germline V gene. There are 15 residues in the CDR3. The junction had 9 bases not matched to a gene; V was cut back by 3 bases and J by 6 bases. The TCR beta CDR3 regions underwent amplification using RNA transcripts as the source. The HTBI primer set served for first-round RT-PCR of the TCR CDR3. TCRdb re-analysed the multiplex PCR reads in MiXCR, keeping a single row per CDR3 protein. This sample yields hundreds of thousands of distinct CDR3 sequences, of which around a fifth are seen a single time; under 40% belongs to the top ten. Extraction of PBMCs used roughly 9.3 ml of fresh peripheral blood.

The sample was blood. The chain couples TRBV11-2 to TRBJ2-7; 9 bases agree with TRBD1. The receptor was derived from a man aged 50 to 60 with Graves' ophthalmopathy. The CDR3 DNA is TGTGCCAGCAGCTTGAGGACAGGGGTTCAGGGCGAGCAGTACTTC. Amino acid sequence: CASSLRTGVQGEQYF.